Sequencing of this T cell receptor beta chain was carried out in a study of cytomegalovirus exposure and HLA in healthy donors. Overall study: As an earlier analysis found, 150 million to 200 million T cells yielded about 120 million unique TCR beta sequences.

For this clone: The antigen remains unidentified.

The CDR3 has 13 residues. Germline lookup yields CDR1 GTSNPN and CDR2 SVGIG (reference sequence). Unmatched junction bases numbered 4, after V lost 3 bases and J lost 3 bases. With 60 Vbeta and 13 Jbeta primers, the PCR was carried out. Here immunoSEQ multiplex PCR was the method, and the copy in TCRdb shows in-frame clones only, minus some. The sample records about 150,000 clones, roughly 68% being singletons. General study results and limits: TCR sequences were mostly rare, though some public TCRs occurred in many donors. Serostatus for CMV was the only available immune exposure information.

Sample: PBMCs. The rearrangement joins TRBV30 to TRBJ1-1; 7 positions agree with TRBD1. This TCR was sampled from a man between 25 and 39 years old in good health and CMV-seropositive. CDR3 protein: CAWSGQAYTEAFF. In DNA form, the CDR3 reads TGTGCCTGGAGCGGACAGGCCTACACTGAAGCTTTCTTT.